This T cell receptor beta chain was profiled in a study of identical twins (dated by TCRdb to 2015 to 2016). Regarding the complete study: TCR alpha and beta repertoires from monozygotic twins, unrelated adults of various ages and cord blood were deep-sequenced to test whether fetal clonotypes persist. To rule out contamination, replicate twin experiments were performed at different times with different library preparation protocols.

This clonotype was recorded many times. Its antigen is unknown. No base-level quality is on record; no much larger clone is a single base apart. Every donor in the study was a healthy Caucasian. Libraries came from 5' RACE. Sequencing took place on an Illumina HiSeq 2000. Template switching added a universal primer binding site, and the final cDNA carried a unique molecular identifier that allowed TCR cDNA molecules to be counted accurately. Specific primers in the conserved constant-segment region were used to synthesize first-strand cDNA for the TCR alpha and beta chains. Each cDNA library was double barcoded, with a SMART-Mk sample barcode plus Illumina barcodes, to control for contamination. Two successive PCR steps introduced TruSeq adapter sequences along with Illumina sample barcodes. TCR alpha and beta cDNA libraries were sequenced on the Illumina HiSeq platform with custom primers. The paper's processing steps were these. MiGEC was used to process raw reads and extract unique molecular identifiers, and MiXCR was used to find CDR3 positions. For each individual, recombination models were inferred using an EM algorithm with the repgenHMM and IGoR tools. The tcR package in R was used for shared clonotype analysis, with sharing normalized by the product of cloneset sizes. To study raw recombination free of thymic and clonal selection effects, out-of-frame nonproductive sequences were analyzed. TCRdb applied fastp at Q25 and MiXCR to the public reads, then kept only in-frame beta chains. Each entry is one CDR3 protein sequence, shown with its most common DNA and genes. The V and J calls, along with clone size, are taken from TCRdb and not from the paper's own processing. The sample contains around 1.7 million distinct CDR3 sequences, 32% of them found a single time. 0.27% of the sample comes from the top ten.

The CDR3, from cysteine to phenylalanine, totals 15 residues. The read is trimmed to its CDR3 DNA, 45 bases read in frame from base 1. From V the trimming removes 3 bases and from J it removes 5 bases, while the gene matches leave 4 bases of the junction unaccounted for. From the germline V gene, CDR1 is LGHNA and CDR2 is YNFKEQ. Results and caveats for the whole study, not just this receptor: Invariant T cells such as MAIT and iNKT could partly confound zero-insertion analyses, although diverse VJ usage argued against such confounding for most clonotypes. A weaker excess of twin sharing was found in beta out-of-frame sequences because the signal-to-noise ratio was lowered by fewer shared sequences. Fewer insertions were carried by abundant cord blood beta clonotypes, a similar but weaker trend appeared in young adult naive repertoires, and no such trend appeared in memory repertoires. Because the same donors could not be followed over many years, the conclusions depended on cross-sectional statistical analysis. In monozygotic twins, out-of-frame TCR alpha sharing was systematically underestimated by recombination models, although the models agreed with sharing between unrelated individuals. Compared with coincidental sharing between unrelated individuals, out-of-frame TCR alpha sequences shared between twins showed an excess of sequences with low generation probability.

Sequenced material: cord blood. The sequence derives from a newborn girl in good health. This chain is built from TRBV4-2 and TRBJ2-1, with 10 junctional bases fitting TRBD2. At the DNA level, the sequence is TGTGCCAGCAGCCATGGCGGACTAGCGGACAATGAGCAGTTCTTC. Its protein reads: CASSHGGLADNEQFF.